This T cell receptor (beta chain) was obtained from a study of T cells in Graves' hyperthyroidism and ophthalmopathy (dated by TCRdb to the late 2010s). At the level of the whole study: Peripheral blood was collected at initial diagnosis, before any treatment. To identify distinguishing TCR V-J signatures, a discovery cohort of 100 patients was used, comprising 43 with Graves' ophthalmopathy and about 59 with stable Graves' hyperthyroidism. The roughly 100 discovery patients were randomly split 7:3 into training and test sets. In addition, the study compared T-cell repertoires in thyroid tissue and in blood from a handful of Graves' hyperthyroidism patients. After blood sampling, hyperthyroidism patients were treated with methimazole at a starting dose of 30 mg daily, and ophthalmopathy patients were treated with high-dose intravenous methylprednisolone. According to the paper, TCR Vbeta CDR3 sequencing was carried out on around 140 peripheral blood samples, which came from about 45 ophthalmopathy, around 75 hyperthyroidism and roughly 17 progressor patients. Prospective prediction of ophthalmopathy was tested in an independent validation cohort of approximately 19 hyperthyroidism patients and 15 to 17 patients who later progressed to ophthalmopathy. General conclusions and limits of the study: Ophthalmopathy was separated from stable hyperthyroidism by a 13 V-J signature model, with about 86% sensitivity and roughly 84% specificity obtained in cross-validation and 80%/75% obtained in testing. In validation, the model predicted progression to ophthalmopathy a median of about 6.8 months before onset, with over 60% sensitivity and about 75% specificity. No statistical method was used to fix the sample size in advance, and group allocation was not hidden from the investigators. Blood samples also contained most of the expanded thyroid clonotypes (frequency above 0.001), which suggests that blood repertoires may reflect thyroid immune responses.

Ophthalmopathy patients had moderately to severely active disease, Clinical Activity Score of at least 3, NOSPECS grade of at least 4, and duration under 3 months. Exclusion was applied to patients with uncontrolled infections, other autoimmune diseases, pregnancy or lactation. Clinical symptoms, serum thyroxine and TRAb, thyroid ultrasound, and orbital computed tomography formed the basis for the diagnoses. Ficoll-Paque density gradient centrifugation was used to isolate PBMCs from about 9 ml of fresh peripheral blood. Total RNA was extracted using Trizol reagent, and RNA quality was assessed on an Agilent 2100 Bioanalyzer. CDR1 and CDR2 are read off the germline V gene as SNHLY and FYNNEI. V lost 5 bases and J lost 2 bases; the stretch between them is 9 bases long. Inclusive of the bounding cysteine and phenylalanine, the CDR3 is 14 residues long. Only the CDR3 part of the read is kept: 42 bases, read in frame from the first base.

TCR beta CDR3 regions were amplified from RNA transcripts. A first-round RT-PCR of the TCR CDR3 used the HTBI primer set with the Qiagen OneStep RT-PCR kit. Libraries were constructed in a second round of multiplex PCR, after which size selection and purification were performed. Paired-end sequencing of the libraries was performed with 100 bp reads on an Illumina HiSeq2000. The original methods were these. Raw data were processed with SOAPnuke, discarding reads with adapters, uncalled bases, mean Phred below 15, or no exact constant-primer or identifier match. High-quality paired reads were merged with COPE v1.2.5, and unique nucleotide sequences were defined as clonotypes. Clonotypes were aligned to IMGT TRBV, TRBD and TRBJ reference segments using MiTCR v1.1. The analysis was restricted to V-J combinations with a frequency above 0.0001, which together covered roughly 99% of the repertoires. The TCS score was defined as the ratio of F50 (clonal expansion) to E x V (chaos), calculated using BLOSUM62-based TCRdist between CDR3 peptides within each V-J. Welch's t-statistics and random forest reduced several hundred V-J features to roughly 13, which were used in a naive Bayes classifier (R e1071). Using fastp at Q25 and MiXCR, TCRdb reprocessed the public reads and kept productive beta chains. For every CDR3 protein sequence, its rows merge into one entry that carries the most common genes and DNA. These V and J calls are TCRdb output, not the study's own analysis. Across this sample there are fewer than 450,000 distinct CDR3 sequences, with roughly 20% seen only once. The top ten constitute around 40% of the sample.

Many counts were recorded for this clonotype. The antigen this receptor binds is unknown. No base quality values were provided; no much bigger clone lies one nucleotide off. The source material was blood. The sequence was collected from a man between 18 and 35 years old with Graves' ophthalmopathy. The rearrangement combines TRBV2 with TRBJ1-4; TRBD1 is possibly the D segment (5 matching bases). Here the CDR3 is given as CASSRGTTNEKLFF. Here is the DNA: TGTGCCAGCAGTAGGGGTACCACTAATGAAAAACTGTTTTTT.